The entry below describes one TCR beta chain. With 5 bases removed from V and 6 bases from J, the gap between germline ends came to 8 bases. The CDR3 totals 11 residues. This entry is derived from a study of blood T cell repertoires in COVID-19. Across the whole study: Specimens from acute and convalescent COVID-19 originated in the United States, Italy and Spain. T cells, B-cell-depleted T cells, or PBMCs provided the cDNA or gDNA that served as material.

Authors' data handling: Amplification of reference gene primers provided the estimated nucleated cell counts. Libraries were prepared by immunoSEQ multiplex PCR; TCRdb keeps only in-frame clonotypes and omits some of them. V and J calls plus clone size are reproduced from that table; the DNA served to infer D and trimming. The table has around 64,000 clones, more than 75% seen once. V is TRBV12-3 or TRBV12-4 and J is TRBJ2-7; D is possibly TRBD2 (5 bases). The clonotype originates from a man older than 75 in a cohort sampled during active COVID-19. The material sequenced was peripheral blood. The CDR3 DNA reads TGTGCCAGCAGTCCCGGGGTCGAGCAGTACTTC. Residues: CASSPGVEQYF.